Listed here is a single T cell receptor (beta chain). The size of this beta chain means little, since it is a stray read in a library made for alpha chains. The data stem from a study of spatial heterogeneity in lung cancer. Time point noted: blood at routine non-recurrence follow-up after resection. No cell sorting; template was whole RNA from tumor, lung tissue or PBMC. The CDR3 loop spans 10 amino acids. Trimming left V 5 bases short and J 6 bases short, with 8 bases between. Germline loops: CDR1 DFQATT, CDR2 SNEGSKA (reference sequence). Each TCR cDNA molecule bore a unique molecular identifier. Each CDR3 protein gets one entry after TCRdb re-called the 5' RACE reads with MiXCR. The sample consists of approximately 700 distinct CDR3 sequences, roughly three fifths of them appearing once.

This clonotype was obtained from a female donor with early-stage non-small cell lung cancer. The chain combines TRBV20-1 with TRBJ2-7; D unclear. Material: PBMCs, obtained at follow-up. The chain's CDR3 is CSAALGEQYF. The CDR3, as DNA: TGCAGTGCTGCCCTAGGCGAGCAGTACTTC.